A selection of T cell receptor beta chains follows, all from one sample in a study of shared clonotypes between healthy human individuals. Some clones are missing from TCRdb's copy, which holds only in-frame ones; the method was immunoSEQ multiplex PCR. The sample yields hundreds of thousands of clones, 98% seen once. Sequencing was performed on naive CD8+ T cells sorted from blood. The receptors were gathered from a man aged 25-45 years in good health. Both conserved end residues are part of each CDR3. The D gene is left open where the match is weak.

v_call	cdr3_length	d_call	j_call	cdr3_nt	cdr3_aa
TRBV11-2	11	.	TRBJ1-1	.	CASSWGSGTFF
TRBV10-3	14	.	TRBJ2-7	TGTGCCATCAGTGAGTCGAATGTAGCCTACGAGCAGTACTTC	CAISESNVAYEQYF
TRBV11-3	14	TRBD1	TRBJ2-5	TGTGCCAGCAGCCCCGGGACAGGGTCGGAGACCCAGTACTTC	CASSPGTGSETQYF
TRBV5-6	12	.	TRBJ2-7	TGTGCCAGCAGCACCATGGGGTACGAGCAGTACTTC	CASSTMGYEQYF
TRBV7-6	14	.	TRBJ1-1	TGTGCCAGCAGCTTAGCGGAGGGGAACACTGAAGCTTTCTTT	CASSLAEGNTEAFF
TRBV5-6	17	.	TRBJ1-5	TGTGCCAGCAGCATATACCGGGGGACTCACAGCAATCAGCCCCAGCATTTT	CASSIYRGTHSNQPQHF
TRBV5-6	13	.	TRBJ2-7	TGTGCCAGCAGCTTGCAGTCCCCCTACGAGCAGTACTTC	CASSLQSPYEQYF
TRBV28	17	TRBD2	TRBJ2-3	TGTGCCAGCAGTTTATCCCTGACTAGCGGGAGGACAGATACGCAGTATTTT	CASSLSLTSGRTDTQYF
TRBV4-1	15	TRBD1	TRBJ2-7	TGCGCCAGCAGCCAGGCTCCCGGGACAGCCTACGAGCAGTACTTC	CASSQAPGTAYEQYF
TRBV9	15	.	TRBJ2-7	TGTGCCAGCAGCGTAGGTTCCGGGTGGGCGGGCGAGCAGTACTTC	CASSVGSGWAGEQYF
TRBV5-1	15	TRBD1	TRBJ1-4	TGCGCCAGCAGCAGGGTGGACAGGGGTGATGAAAAACTGTTTTTT	CASSRVDRGDEKLFF
TRBV28	14	.	TRBJ2-5	TGTGCCAGCAGTTTACTTGCGGTCCAAGAGACCCAGTACTTC	CASSLLAVQETQYF
TRBV6-5	15	TRBD2	TRBJ2-1	TGTGCCAGCAGACGGACTAGCGGGGATGGGGATGAGCAGTTCTTC	CASRRTSGDGDEQFF
TRBV9	15	.	TRBJ2-1	TGTGCCAGCAGCGTAGGAGACAGTATCTCCAATGAGCAGTTCTTC	CASSVGDSISNEQFF
TRBV7-8	17	TRBD2	TRBJ2-3	TGTGCCAGCAGCATTAGCGGGAGGGCCCCGGGCACAGATACGCAGTATTTT	CASSISGRAPGTDTQYF
TRBV4-1	17	.	TRBJ2-1	TGCGCCAGCAGCCATTCTCGGACAAAGCACTCCTACAATGAGCAGTTCTTC	CASSHSRTKHSYNEQFF
TRBV11-2	14	TRBD2	TRBJ2-1	TGTGCCAGCCGGACGGGAGGGCCTGGCAATGAGCAGTTCTTC	CASRTGGPGNEQFF
TRBV29-1	13	.	TRBJ2-7	TGCAGCGTCTCCGCGACGGACCCCGGGGAGCAGTACTTC	CSVSATDPGEQYF
TRBV29-1	13	TRBD1	TRBJ2-7	TGCAGCGTTGGACCCAGGGGGACCTACGAGCAGTACTTC	CSVGPRGTYEQYF
TRBV9	13	.	TRBJ2-2	TGTGCCAGCAGCGTAGGTCCTACCGGGGAGCTGTTTTTT	CASSVGPTGELFF
TRBV29-1	10	.	TRBJ2-1	TGCAGCCAGGGGTTTGGTGAGCAGTTCTTC	CSQGFGEQFF
TRBV29-1	14	TRBD2	TRBJ2-1	TGCAGCGTTGGAGGACTAGCGGGAGTAAATGAGCAGTTCTTC	CSVGGLAGVNEQFF
TRBV6-1	15	TRBD2	TRBJ2-3	TGTGCCAGCAGTGAAACAGCGGGAGGCGCAGATACGCAGTATTTT	CASSETAGGADTQYF
TRBV7-2	12	TRBD1	TRBJ1-1	TGTGCCAGCAGCTCCCAGGGGGGTGAAGCTTTCTTT	CASSSQGGEAFF